This entry describes one T cell receptor (beta chain). The table came from immunoSEQ multiplex PCR; TCRdb's copy has only in-frame clones and leaves some out. The repertoire holds roughly 330,000 clones, with approximately 88% as singletons. This sample stems from a study of blood T cell repertoires in COVID-19. Between the trimmed V and J ends, which lost 1 base and 2 bases, there was a span of 9 bases. The CDR3 has 14 amino acids. From germline, CDR1 is SGHRS and CDR2 YFSETQ. The chain combines TRBV5-1 with TRBJ2-5, with D possibly matching TRBD1 (5 bases). Sequenced: peripheral blood. The sequence was obtained from a man between 18 and 35 years old who had recovered from COVID-19. The CDR3 is CASSLKRGQETQYF. Here the CDR3 DNA reads TGCGCCAGCAGCTTGAAAAGGGGACAAGAGACCCAGTACTTC. Filled out from reference TRBV5-1 and TRBJ2-5, the complete variable domain reads KAGVTQTPRYLIKTRGQQVTLSCSPISGHRSVSWYQQTPGQGLQFLFEYFSETQRNKGNFPGRFSGRQFSNSRSEMNVSTLELGDSALYLCASSLKRGQETQYFGPGTRLLVL.